These 25 T cell receptor beta chains were sequenced from one sample in a study of shared clonotypes between healthy human individuals (dated by TCRdb to about 2020). Libraries were made using the immunoSEQ multiplex PCR assay. TCRdb re-hosts the immuneACCESS table, in-frame sequences only. Its copies lack some clones; in the studies checked, an unresolved V gene accounts for under half of them, and the cause for the rest is not known. The sample yields 1,500,000 or so clones; about 96% were counted once. The ten most abundant clones make up 0.95% to 1.5% of the sample. The sample taken for sequencing was naive CD4+ T cells sorted from blood. The label giving this sample's cell subset or site can be read as: CD45RA+ positively selected. These receptors were taken from a man aged 30 to 45 in good health.

The rearrangement uses TRBV19 and TRBJ2-2; unclear D gene. V shed 7 bases and J shed 4 bases, with 13 bases lying between them. From germline, CDR1 is LNHDA and CDR2 SQIVND (reference sequence). There are 14 residues in the CDR3. The CDR3 sequence is CASKFLAGTGELFF. The CDR3 nucleotides are TGTGCCAGTAAATTTTTGGCAGGCACCGGGGAGCTGTTTTTT. The full variable domain, in which reference TRBV19 and TRBJ2-2 provide the parts outside the CDR3, is DGGITQSPKYLFRKEGQNVTLSCEQNLNHDAMYWYRQDPGQGLRLIYYSQIVNDFQKGDIAEGYSVSREKKESFPLTVTSAQKNPTAFYLCASKFLAGTGELFFGEGSRLTVL.

This chain joins TRBV19 and TRBJ2-1, with D uncertain. The CDR3 has 15 residues. CDR1 is LNHDA and CDR2 is SQIVND in the germline V gene (reference sequence). Between the trimmed V and J ends, which lost 7 bases and 0 bases, there was a span of 13 bases. This chain's CDR3 is CASTPFSGSYNEQFF. DNA of the CDR3: TGTGCCAGTACCCCTTTCTCGGGCTCCTACAATGAGCAGTTCTTC.

The chain joins TRBV2 to TRBJ2-7; 10 positions match TRBD1. The trim removed 1 base at V and 6 bases at J, leaving 3 bases unmatched. CDR3 length equals 14 residues. From germline, CDR1 is SNHLY and CDR2 FYNNEI. CDR3 sequence reads: CASSEEGTGVEQYF. In DNA, the CDR3 is TGTGCCAGCAGTGAAGAAGGGACAGGGGTCGAGCAGTACTTC.

Note on this clone: Distinct nucleotide sequences in the sample also encode this CDR3. The chain employs TRBV7-2 and TRBJ2-7, with 7 nucleotides matching TRBD2. CDR3 length: 14 amino acids. Germline V CDR1 and CDR2: SGHTA, FQGNSA. With 6 bases clipped from V and 1 base from J, the junction kept 6 bases outside the gene matches. The CDR3 DNA sequence: TGTGCCAGCAGTCGGGGCGGGAGTTCCTACGAGCAGTACTTC. Amino acid sequence: CASSRGGSSYEQYF.

The chain carries TRBV5-4 and TRBJ2-5; 9 nucleotides match TRBD2. The germline V gene encodes CDR1 SGHNT and CDR2 YYREEE (reference sequence). CDR3 length: 15 residues. The ends lost 2 bases at V and 2 bases at J; junction bases unmatched: 4. CDR3 sequence (DNA): TGTGCCAGCAGCTTTACTAGCGGGTCTCAAGAGACCCAGTACTTC. Translated: CASSFTSGSQETQYF.

V is TRBV5-4 and J is TRBJ2-1; D may correspond to TRBD1 or TRBD2 (5 bases each). Trimming removed 3 bases at V and 10 bases at J, with 23 bases between. The CDR3 totals 16 residues. Per the germline V gene, CDR1 is SGHNT and CDR2 is YYREEE (reference sequence). The CDR3 protein is CASSSITGTEVLEQFF. In DNA, the CDR3 is TGTGCCAGCAGCTCCATTACCGGGACCGAGGTTTTGGAGCAGTTCTTC. The variable domain in full, with the rest retrieved from reference TRBV5-4 and TRBJ2-1, is ETGVTQSPTHLIKTRGQQVTLRCSSQSGHNTVSWYQQALGQGPQFIFQYYREEENGRGNFPPRFSGLQFPNYSSELNVNALELDDSALYLCASSSITGTEVLEQFFGPGTRLTVL.

DNA for the CDR3: TGTGCCAGTAACGGGGCTAGGACGGGTTATAGCAATCAGCCCCAGCATTTT. It is translated as CASNGARTGYSNQPQHF. The V gene is TRBV19, the J gene TRBJ1-5; weak D call: TRBD1 (5 bases). Germline V gene data show CDR1 as LNHDA and CDR2 as SQIVND (reference sequence). The V and J ends lost 7 bases and 0 bases respectively, with 19 bases between them. The CDR3 has 17 amino acids.

This chain joins TRBV4-1 and TRBJ2-1, with D possibly TRBD1 on 5 matching bases. There are 16 residues in the CDR3. Per germline, CDR1 MGHRA and CDR2 YSYEKL. With 1 base removed from V and 6 bases from J, the gap between germline ends came to 16 bases. For the CDR3, the DNA is TGCGCCAGCAGCCAAGGAGTCAGGGTTTTATTCAATGAGCAGTTCTTC. Residues: CASSQGVRVLFNEQFF.

The chain couples TRBV27 to TRBJ2-5; D is uncertain. V lost 6 bases, J lost 5 bases, and 19 bases lay in between. This CDR3 is 15 amino acids long. Looked up from germline, CDR1 is MNHEY and CDR2 is SMNVEV (reference sequence). CDR3 DNA: TGTGCCAGCAGCCCCCGGCTGGTTCTCTGGGAGACCCAGTACTTC. This codes for CASSPRLVLWETQYF.

The rearrangement links TRBV15 to TRBJ2-1; D ambiguous. This CDR3 has 15 amino acids. Trimming cost V 0 bases and J 0 bases, with 6 bases left between them. Germline CDR1 reads LNHNV; CDR2 reads YYDKDF (reference sequence). Written as DNA, the CDR3 is TGTGCCACCAGCAGAGATCGCACCTCCTACAATGAGCAGTTCTTC. Protein product: CATSRDRTSYNEQFF.

This sequence joins TRBV4-2 and TRBJ2-3; D gene uncertain. CDR3 size: 12 residues. Germline V gene lookup returns CDR1 LGHNA and CDR2 YNFKEQ. Trimming stripped 0 bases from V and 8 bases from J, with 6 bases between. CDR3 bases: TGTGCCAGCAGCCAAGATACGCGTACGCAGTATTTT. Protein: CASSQDTRTQYF.

The chain has TRBV9 and TRBJ2-5; no reliable D call. The length of the CDR3 is 15 residues. CDR1 is SGDLS and CDR2 is YYNGEE in the germline V gene. The V end was cut by 0 bases, the J end by 1 base, with 10 bases between. The CDR3 loop is CASSVAPEPQETQYF. DNA for the CDR3: TGTGCCAGCAGCGTAGCTCCTGAACCCCAAGAGACCCAGTACTTC. Supplemented by reference TRBV9 and TRBJ2-5, the full variable domain reads DSGVTQTPKHLITATGQRVTLRCSPRSGDLSVYWYQQSLDQGLQFLIQYYNGEERAKGNILERFSAQQFPDLHSELNLSSLELGDSALYFCASSVAPEPQETQYFGPGTRLLVL.

The rearrangement links TRBV5-4 to TRBJ2-5, with TRBD2 matching 7 bases. CDR3 length: 14 residues. CDR1 and CDR2 (germline): SGHNT, YYREEE (reference sequence). V shed 2 bases and J 4 bases; nucleotides not matched to a gene: 5. CDR3 DNA: TGTGCCAGCAGCTTCCGGGGAGGGTTAGAGACCCAGTACTTC. This codes for CASSFRGGLETQYF.

The V gene is TRBV28, the J gene TRBJ1-5; a weak D match, TRBD1 (6 bases). Trimming cost V 8 bases and J 0 bases, with 11 bases left between them. Germline V lookup: CDR1 MDHEN, CDR2 SYDVKM. This CDR3 spans 14 amino acids. CDR3 in DNA: TGTGCCAGCTCCGACAGGTATAGCAATCAGCCCCAGCATTTT. This codes for CASSDRYSNQPQHF.

Concerning this clone itself: The sample carries other DNA sequences with the same CDR3. This chain connects TRBV9 to TRBJ2-7; D possibly corresponds to TRBD2 (5 bases). The germline CDR1 and CDR2 sequences are SGDLS and YYNGEE. V lost 0 bases and J 1 base, leaving 8 bases between the germline ends. The CDR3 is 14 residues long. The CDR3 DNA reads TGTGCCAGCAGCGTAGACGGGAATTCCTACGAGCAGTACTTC. Protein: CASSVDGNSYEQYF.

This chain connects TRBV11-2 to TRBJ1-1; tentatively, D is TRBD1 (5 bases). V dropped 4 bases and J dropped 8 bases, with 20 bases sitting between them. The CDR3 totals 15 residues. Germline V gene data show CDR1 as SGHAT and CDR2 as FQNNGV. Here the CDR3 reads CASSSLALAGLEAFF. The DNA for the CDR3 is TGTGCCAGCAGCTCGCTTGCCCTTGCAGGGCTCGAAGCTTTCTTT.

The chain carries TRBV5-4 and TRBJ2-1; 7 nucleotides agree with TRBD2. CDR1 and CDR2 (germline): SGHNT, YYREEE (reference sequence). The CDR3 has 16 amino acids. V was clipped by 6 bases and J by 3 bases; unmatched bases: 12. CDR3 sequence reads: CASTPPGTTNYNEQFF. Written as DNA, the CDR3 is TGTGCCAGCACTCCGCCTGGGACTACCAACTACAATGAGCAGTTCTTC.

This clone was counted once. The chain carries TRBV28 and TRBJ2-7; D gene unclear. Between the trimmed V and J ends, which lost 4 bases and 5 bases, there was a span of 21 bases. Germline V gene sequence: CDR1 MDHEN, CDR2 SYDVKM. The CDR3 totals 16 residues. The CDR3 bases are TGTGCCAGCAGTTCTCCAGGATCCTTACTCCCCCACGAGCAGTACTTC. Encoded protein: CASSSPGSLLPHEQYF.

The chain recombines TRBV5-6 with TRBJ2-7; D is undetermined. Germline V lookup: CDR1 SGHDT, CDR2 YYEEEE. The CDR3 length is 12 residues. Trimming pared 7 bases from V and 4 bases from J, leaving 12 bases between. CDR3 nucleotides: TGTGCCAGCGGAAGATTCACTTACGAGCAGTACTTC. Its protein is CASGRFTYEQYF.

The rearrangement joins TRBV7-3 to TRBJ2-6; D might be TRBD1 (6 bases). Germline lookup yields CDR1 SGHTA and CDR2 FQGTGA. V shed 6 bases and J shed 2 bases, with 20 bases lying between them. The CDR3 runs to 18 residues. The DNA for the CDR3 is TGTGCCAGCAGTGCTTTCCCAGGGGAGACCGCTGGGGCCAACGTCCTGACTTTC. The encoded protein is CASSAFPGETAGANVLTF.

V is TRBV6-1 and J is TRBJ2-3; 10 bases agree with TRBD2. V lost 2 bases and J lost 3; bases outside the gene matches: 2. The CDR3 spans 15 residues. Germline CDR1 MNHNS, CDR2 SASEGT. DNA of the CDR3: TGTGCCAGCAGTGAACCTAGCGGGAGAACAGATACGCAGTATTTT. It encodes CASSEPSGRTDTQYF.

On this clone: The same CDR3 can be traced to other DNA sequences in this sample. The chain couples TRBV5-4 to TRBJ2-5; 10 nucleotides line up with TRBD1. The V gene's germline CDR1 is SGHNT and CDR2 YYREEE (reference sequence). This CDR3 spans 14 amino acids. J was trimmed by 5 bases and V by 4 bases; bases with no gene match: 5. CDR3 DNA sequence: TGTGCCAGCAGCCCGGGACAGGGGCGGGAGACCCAGTACTTC. Translation gives CASSPGQGRETQYF.

This chain connects TRBV29-1 to TRBJ2-2; 7 bases are shared with TRBD1. Germline CDR1 reads SQVTM; CDR2 reads ANQGSEA. The CDR3 is 14 residues long. V lost 4 bases and J lost 4; bases outside the gene matches: 6. The DNA of the CDR3 is TGCAGCGTTGGGTACAGGGGTCCCACCGGGGAGCTGTTTTTT. This translates into CSVGYRGPTGELFF.

The gene calls are TRBV28 and TRBJ1-2; 9 bases align to TRBD1. The germline V gene has CDR1 MDHEN and CDR2 SYDVKM. CDR3 size: 14 residues. V was pared by 7 bases and J by 8 bases, with 11 bases of the junction left unmatched. The DNA for the CDR3 is TGTGCCAGCACCCTGGGTGACGACAGGGGGGGCTACACCTTC. Its translation: CASTLGDDRGGYTF.

As for this clone: Distinct nucleotide sequences in the sample also encode this CDR3. The chain couples TRBV18 to TRBJ1-5; a possible D gene is TRBD1 (5 bases). From germline, CDR1 is KGHSH and CDR2 LQKENI. The CDR3 has 13 amino acids. Trimming removed 2 bases from V and 7 bases from J, with 9 bases in between. DNA for the CDR3: TGTGCCAGCTCACCAGATCGGGGGCAGCCCCAGCATTTT. Amino acid sequence: CASSPDRGQPQHF.